The sample holds many counts of the clone carrying this T cell receptor beta chain. The CDR3 contains 14 residues. Germline values: CDR1 MDHEN, CDR2 SYDVKM. The trim removed 8 bases at V and 5 bases at J, leaving 11 bases unmatched. The Seattle patients, enrolled during active infection, were followed longitudinally. This entry belongs to a study of blood T cell repertoires in COVID-19. Study-wide background: T cells, B-cell-depleted T cells, or PBMCs provided the cDNA or gDNA that served as material.

The table came from immunoSEQ multiplex PCR; TCRdb's copy has only in-frame clones and leaves some out. The sample lists some 260,000 clones, about 87% seen once, with roughly a tenth in the top ten. This sequence was found in a woman between 65 and 79 years old with COVID-19, enrolled during active disease. Sequencing was carried out using peripheral blood. This sequence joins TRBV28 and TRBJ2-7; 8 bases match TRBD2. In nucleotides, the CDR3 is TGTGCCAGCGACCGGGGGAGCGGGAGCAACGAGCAGTACTTC. This sequence encodes CASDRGSGSNEQYF.